These 3 T cell receptor beta chains originate from one sample sequenced in a study of blood T cell repertoires in COVID-19. The data were produced by immunoSEQ multiplex PCR, yet TCRdb's version contains in-frame clones alone and is incomplete. The table lists some 400,000 clones, more than 75% of them singletons. The sequencing sample was made of peripheral blood. Receptors were obtained from a woman aged 55-69 years with COVID-19, enrolled during active disease.

The chain couples TRBV28 to TRBJ2-5; the D gene is possibly TRBD1 (6 bases). The V gene lost 0 bases and the J gene lost 5 bases, with 10 bases spanning the gap. The CDR3 consists of 14 residues. CDR1 is MDHEN, CDR2 SYDVKM, per germline. CDR3 sequence reads: CASSLWGRGETQYF. In DNA, the CDR3 is TGTGCCAGCAGTTTATGGGGCAGGGGTGAGACCCAGTACTTC. The whole variable domain, filled in from reference TRBV28 and TRBJ2-5, reads DVKVTQSSRYLVKRTGEKVFLECVQDMDHENMFWYRQDPGLGLRLIYFSYDVKMKEKGDIPEGYSVSREKKERFSLILESASTNQTSMYLCASSLWGRGETQYFGPGTRLLVL.

CDR3 sequence (DNA): TGTGCCAGCAGTGAAGCGCTTCGGGTGCAGCCCCAGCATTTT. Translation gives CASSEALRVQPQHF. V usage is TRBV2 and J usage is TRBJ1-5; D unresolved. Germline V gene lookup returns CDR1 SNHLY and CDR2 FYNNEI. The CDR3 is made up of 14 amino acids. V dropped 0 bases and J dropped 7 bases, with 10 bases sitting between them.

The chain joins TRBV7-8 to TRBJ1-2, with 9 bases matching TRBD1. With V trimmed by 5 bases and J by 3 bases, 7 bases remained unmatched. The germline gives CDR1 SGHVS, CDR2 FQNEAQ. The CDR3 has 15 amino acids. CDR3 sequence reads: CASSPRDRADYGYTF. The CDR3 coding sequence is TGTGCCAGCAGCCCGCGGGACAGGGCTGACTATGGCTACACCTTC.